This passage covers 23 T cell receptor beta chains from one sample sequenced in a study of shared clonotypes between healthy human individuals. Profiling relied on immunoSEQ multiplex PCR, and the TCRdb table lists in-frame clones only, not all of them. Among approximately 2.5 million clones, under 95% were seen once, and the ten largest hold around 0.4%. Specimen: naive CD4+ T cells from PBMCs. Subset in this sample: CD45RA+ positively selected. The origin of the receptors is a man aged 18 to 29 in good health. Some clones in this sample may be carry-over from other donors' samples.

V and J are TRBV5-4 and TRBJ1-5; D unclear. The CDR3 spans 13 residues. CDR1 is SGHNT, CDR2 YYREEE, per germline (reference sequence). Trimming removed 4 bases at V and 2 bases at J, with 7 bases between. CDR3 nucleotide sequence: TGTGCCAGCAGCCGAGACCGCAATCAGCCCCAGCATTTT. It translates to CASSRDRNQPQHF. Drawing the rest from reference TRBV5-4 and TRBJ1-5, the complete variable domain is ETGVTQSPTHLIKTRGQQVTLRCSSQSGHNTVSWYQQALGQGPQFIFQYYREEENGRGNFPPRFSGLQFPNYSSELNVNALELDDSALYLCASSRDRNQPQHFGDGTRLSIL.

This chain connects TRBV28 to TRBJ1-3; 7 positions match TRBD1. The germline V gene encodes CDR1 MDHEN and CDR2 SYDVKM. After removal of 1 base from V and 4 bases from J, the junction contained 10 bases not matched to a gene. CDR3 size: 17 residues. In DNA form, the CDR3 reads TGTGCCAGCAGTTTATACACGACAGGGTCTCGCGGAAACACCATATATTTT. Translating gives CASSLYTTGSRGNTIYF.

This chain links TRBV19 with TRBJ1-3; 9 bases line up with TRBD1. Per the germline V gene, CDR1 is LNHDA and CDR2 is SQIVND (reference sequence). This CDR3 is 15 amino acids long. V lost 7 bases, J lost 2 bases, and 6 bases stayed unmatched. CDR3 in amino acids: CASTVDRGTGNTIYF. The CDR3 region has the DNA TGTGCCAGTACCGTCGACAGGGGGACTGGAAACACCATATATTTT.

This clone was seen only once. The V call is TRBV4-1, the J call TRBJ1-2, with D perhaps TRBD1 (6 bases). V lost 1 base and J 1 base, leaving 22 bases between the germline ends. Per germline, CDR1 MGHRA and CDR2 YSYEKL. There are 19 residues in the CDR3. Here the CDR3 reads CASSQGTWGGDAVNYGYTF. CDR3 sequence (DNA): TGCGCCAGCAGCCAAGGGACTTGGGGGGGCGACGCGGTTAACTATGGCTACACCTTC.

V is TRBV5-1 and J is TRBJ2-2; no reliable D call. This CDR3 has 12 residues. Germline CDR1 and CDR2: SGHRS and YFSETQ. The germline V and J ends were trimmed by 5 bases and 6 bases, with 8 bases remaining between them. This CDR3 is CASSRPSGELFF. The CDR3 coding sequence is TGCGCCAGCAGTCGTCCCTCCGGGGAGCTGTTTTTT.

V usage is TRBV19 and J usage is TRBJ1-5; TRBD1 aligns across 12 bases. CDR1 is LNHDA and CDR2 is SQIVND in the germline V gene (reference sequence). J was trimmed by 7 bases and V by 5 bases; bases with no gene match: 18. The CDR3 contains 19 residues. The CDR3 bases are TGTGCCAGTAGTGCCAGAGCCGGGACAGGGGGCCCCGGGAAACAGCCCCAGCATTTT. This translates into CASSARAGTGGPGKQPQHF.

V usage is TRBV6-1 and J usage is TRBJ1-5; D remains unclear. Trimming shortened V by 2 bases and J by 4 bases, and 9 bases separated the two germline ends. The CDR3 has 14 residues. Germline V CDR1 and CDR2: MNHNS, SASEGT. The chain's CDR3 is CASSERPDNQPQHF. The CDR3 DNA reads TGTGCCAGCAGTGAACGACCAGATAATCAGCCCCAGCATTTT.

V gene TRBV11-1 combines with J gene TRBJ1-2, with TRBD1 identical over 8 bases. Germline V lookup: CDR1 SGHAT, CDR2 FQDESV (reference sequence). V shed 3 bases, J shed 3 bases, and the junction held 3 bases outside the gene matches. The CDR3 consists of 14 residues. The CDR3 coding sequence is TGTGCCAGCAGCTTCACAGGGGGAGACTATGGCTACACCTTC. Protein product: CASSFTGGDYGYTF.

V and J are TRBV5-4 and TRBJ2-5; D is unresolved. Germline CDR1 reads SGHNT; CDR2 reads YYREEE (reference sequence). The CDR3 totals 14 residues. The V and J ends lost 4 bases and 0 bases respectively, with 10 bases between them. Here the CDR3 reads CASSPGRDQETQYF. The CDR3 nucleotides read TGTGCCAGCAGCCCCGGACGGGACCAAGAGACCCAGTACTTC.

Points on this clone: Other nucleotide sequences from this sample produce the same CDR3. The chain carries TRBV2 and TRBJ2-1; 7 positions match TRBD1. The trim removed 5 bases at V and 0 bases at J, leaving 4 bases unmatched. This CDR3 has 15 residues. Germline-derived CDR1 and CDR2 are SNHLY and FYNNEI. In nucleotides, the CDR3 is TGTGCCAGCAGTCTACAGGGGAGCTCCTACAATGAGCAGTTCTTC. Translation: CASSLQGSSYNEQFF.

The J gene is TRBJ1-3, the V gene TRBV28; no clear D. Trimming removed 7 bases from V and 4 bases from J, with 11 bases in between. The CDR3 consists of 13 residues. Germline loops: CDR1 MDHEN, CDR2 SYDVKM. CDR3 sequence reads: CASTMGNGNTIYF. CDR3 nucleotides: TGTGCCAGCACCATGGGAAACGGAAACACCATATATTTT.

This chain joins TRBV5-6 and TRBJ1-1; no reliable D call. Germline CDR1 is SGHDT and CDR2 is YYEEEE. V dropped 1 base and J dropped 7 bases, with 8 bases sitting between them. This CDR3 contains 12 residues. CDR3 nucleotide sequence: TGTGCCAGCAGCTTGTCCTGGGGTGAAGCTTTCTTT. Translation: CASSLSWGEAFF.

Concerning this clone itself: One end of the junction is discordant with germline, which a read error may explain. V gene TRBV28 combines with J gene TRBJ2-4, with D possibly called TRBD1 or TRBD2 (6 bases each). Germline V gene sequence: CDR1 MDHEN, CDR2 SYDVKM. This CDR3 is 14 amino acids long. The CDR3 loop reads CATSGGPAQNIQYF. The CDR3, as DNA: TGTGCCACATCTGGGGGGCCAGCCCAAAACATTCAGTACTTC.

This chain connects TRBV6-1 to TRBJ2-5, with 13 bases fitting TRBD2. Germline V gene lookup returns CDR1 MNHNS and CDR2 SASEGT. V was clipped by 3 bases and J by 4 bases; unmatched bases: 8. The CDR3 spans 17 residues. This CDR3 reads CASSEQPTSGGGETQYF. CDR3 DNA: TGTGCCAGCAGTGAGCAGCCAACTAGCGGGGGGGGAGAGACCCAGTACTTC.

The chain joins TRBV10-3 to TRBJ2-5; D unresolved. The J call is in doubt because the DNA end fits TRBJ2-7 better. This CDR3 has 15 residues. CDR1 and CDR2 (germline): ENHRY, SYGVKD. The CDR3 protein is CAISDRVSPLYEQYF. CDR3 coding DNA: TGTGCCATCAGTGATAGAGTGTCACCCCTCTACGAGCAGTACTTC.

The J gene is TRBJ1-2, the V gene TRBV5-6; the D is unclear. Germline assignment: CDR1 SGHDT and CDR2 YYEEEE. The CDR3 spans 12 residues. The germline V and J ends were trimmed by 1 base and 6 bases, with 7 bases remaining between them. The CDR3 sequence: CASSLRWDGYTF. The CDR3 DNA sequence: TGTGCCAGCAGCTTGAGGTGGGATGGCTACACCTTC.

As DNA, the CDR3 is TGCGCCAGCAGCGGGAGAGCGGGAGGCAGGGATACGCAGTATTTT. Residues: CASSGRAGGRDTQYF. The chain employs TRBV5-1 and TRBJ2-3; 9 positions match TRBD2. The V gene's germline CDR1 is SGHRS and CDR2 YFSETQ. The CDR3 sequence is 15 residues long. V was pared by 4 bases and J by 6 bases, with 9 bases of the junction left unmatched.

This chain joins TRBV4-1 and TRBJ2-1; 7 bases match TRBD2. CDR3 size: 20 residues. CDR1 is MGHRA, CDR2 YSYEKL, per germline. The V segment lost 1 base and the J segment 1 base; nucleotides outside the gene matches: 16. This CDR3 reads CASSQAASGPPSRSYNEQFF. CDR3 coding DNA: TGCGCCAGCAGCCAAGCGGCTAGCGGACCTCCCTCCCGATCCTACAATGAGCAGTTCTTC.

V usage is TRBV28 and J usage is TRBJ2-4, with 12 bases aligning to TRBD1. The CDR3 runs 17 residues. Looked up from germline, CDR1 is MDHEN and CDR2 is SYDVKM. V lost 0 bases and J lost 2; bases outside the gene matches: 2. The CDR3 sequence is CASSLWGQGASKNIQYF. In nucleotides, the CDR3 is TGTGCCAGCAGTTTATGGGGACAGGGGGCATCCAAAAACATTCAGTACTTC.

This sequence joins TRBV6-6 and TRBJ2-1, with 8 bases identical to TRBD2. CDR3 length: 16 residues. The trim removed 0 bases at V and 0 bases at J, leaving 1 base unmatched. The germline CDR1 and CDR2 sequences are MNHNY and SVGAGI (reference sequence). The CDR3 DNA sequence: TGTGCCAGCAGTTACTCAGCGGGAGACTCCTACAATGAGCAGTTCTTC. This sequence encodes CASSYSAGDSYNEQFF.

This clone was detected once. This chain links TRBV19 with TRBJ2-1, with TRBD2 matching over 13 bases. J was trimmed by 2 bases and V by 5 bases; bases with no gene match: 3. The CDR3 has 16 residues. Per germline, CDR1 LNHDA and CDR2 SQIVND (reference sequence). This CDR3 is CASSWTSGSPYNEQFF. The CDR3 DNA reads as TGTGCCAGTAGTTGGACTAGCGGGAGTCCCTACAATGAGCAGTTCTTC.

This clone has just one count. This chain joins TRBV19 and TRBJ2-7; D remains ambiguous. Trimming took 3 bases from V and 8 from J, leaving 14 bases between them. This CDR3 has 13 amino acids. The germline V gene encodes CDR1 LNHDA and CDR2 SQIVND (reference sequence). CDR3 in DNA: TGTGCCAGTAGTATTACGGCCAGCCACCAGCAGTACTTC. It yields the protein CASSITASHQQYF.

This clone was picked up one time. The chain uses TRBV6-5 and TRBJ2-7; 8 bases fit TRBD2. CDR1 is MNHEY, CDR2 SVGAGI, per germline. The CDR3 runs 14 residues. The trim removed 2 bases at V and 6 bases at J, leaving 6 bases unmatched. The CDR3 DNA reads as TGTGCCAGCAGTTACGGGACTAGGTCCCGCGAGCAGTACTTC. Its protein product is CASSYGTRSREQYF.